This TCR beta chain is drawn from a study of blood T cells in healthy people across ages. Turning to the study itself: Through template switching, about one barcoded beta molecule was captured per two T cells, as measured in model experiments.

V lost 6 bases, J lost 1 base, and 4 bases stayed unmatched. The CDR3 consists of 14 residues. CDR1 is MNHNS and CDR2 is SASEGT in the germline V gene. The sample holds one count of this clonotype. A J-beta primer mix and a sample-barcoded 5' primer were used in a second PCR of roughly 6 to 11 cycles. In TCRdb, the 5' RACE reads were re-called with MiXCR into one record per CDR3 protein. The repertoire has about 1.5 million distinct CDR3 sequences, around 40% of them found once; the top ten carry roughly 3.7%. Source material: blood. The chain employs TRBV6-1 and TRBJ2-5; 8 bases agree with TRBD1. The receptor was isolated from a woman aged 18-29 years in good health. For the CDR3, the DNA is TGTGCCAGCAGAGCAGGGGGCGGCCAAGAGACCCAGTACTTC. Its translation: CASRAGGGQETQYF.